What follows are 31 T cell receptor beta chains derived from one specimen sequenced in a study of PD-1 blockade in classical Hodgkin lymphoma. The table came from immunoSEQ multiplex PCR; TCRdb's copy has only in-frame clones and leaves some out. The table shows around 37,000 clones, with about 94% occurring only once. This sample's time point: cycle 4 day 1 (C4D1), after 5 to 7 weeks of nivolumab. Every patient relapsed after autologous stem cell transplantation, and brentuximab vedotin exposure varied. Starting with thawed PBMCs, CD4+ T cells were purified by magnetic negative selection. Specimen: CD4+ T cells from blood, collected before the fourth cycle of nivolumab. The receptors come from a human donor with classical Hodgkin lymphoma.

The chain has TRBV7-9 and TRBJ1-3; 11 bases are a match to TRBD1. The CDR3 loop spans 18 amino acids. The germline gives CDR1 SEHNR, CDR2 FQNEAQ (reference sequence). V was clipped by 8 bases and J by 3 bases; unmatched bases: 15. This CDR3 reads CASRLYGQGAFDGNTIYF. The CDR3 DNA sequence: TGTGCCAGCCGACTCTATGGACAGGGGGCGTTTGATGGAAACACCATATATTTT.

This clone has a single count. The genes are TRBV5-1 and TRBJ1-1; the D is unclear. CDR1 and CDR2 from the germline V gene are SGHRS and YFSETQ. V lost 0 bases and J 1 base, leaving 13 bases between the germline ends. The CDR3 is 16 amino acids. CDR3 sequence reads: CASSLGLEVKNTEAFF. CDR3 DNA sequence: TGCGCCAGCAGCTTGGGACTCGAAGTAAAGAACACTGAAGCTTTCTTT.

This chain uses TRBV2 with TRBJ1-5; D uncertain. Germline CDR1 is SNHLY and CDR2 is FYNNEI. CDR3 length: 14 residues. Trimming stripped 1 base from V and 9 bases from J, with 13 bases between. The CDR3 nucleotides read TGTGCCAGCAGTGAAGATTCGGCCCTGGGGCCCCAGCATTTT. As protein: CASSEDSALGPQHF.

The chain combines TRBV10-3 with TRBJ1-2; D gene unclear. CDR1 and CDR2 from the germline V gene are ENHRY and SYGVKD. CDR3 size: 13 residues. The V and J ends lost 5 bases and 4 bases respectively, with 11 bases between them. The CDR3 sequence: CAISQDPFYGYTF. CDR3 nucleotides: TGTGCCATCAGTCAGGACCCATTCTATGGCTACACCTTC.

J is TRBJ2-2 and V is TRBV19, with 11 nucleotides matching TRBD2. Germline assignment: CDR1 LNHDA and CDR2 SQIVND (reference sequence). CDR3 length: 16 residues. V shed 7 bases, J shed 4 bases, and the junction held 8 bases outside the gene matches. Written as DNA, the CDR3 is TGTGCCAGTATCATGACTAGCGGGATCGGCACCGGGGAGCTGTTTTTT. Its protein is CASIMTSGIGTGELFF.

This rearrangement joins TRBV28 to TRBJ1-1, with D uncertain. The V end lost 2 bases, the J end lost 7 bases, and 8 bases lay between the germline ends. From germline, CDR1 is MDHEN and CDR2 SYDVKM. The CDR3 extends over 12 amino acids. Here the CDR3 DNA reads TGTGCCAGCAGTTTACTCAACGGTGAAGCTTTCTTT. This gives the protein CASSLLNGEAFF.

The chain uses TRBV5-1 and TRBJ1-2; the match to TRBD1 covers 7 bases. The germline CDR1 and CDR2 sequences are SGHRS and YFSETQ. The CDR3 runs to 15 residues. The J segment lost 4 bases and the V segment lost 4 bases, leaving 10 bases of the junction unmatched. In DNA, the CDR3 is TGCGCCAGCAGCCCCGGACACCGGGACAGCTATGGCTACACCTTC. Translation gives CASSPGHRDSYGYTF.

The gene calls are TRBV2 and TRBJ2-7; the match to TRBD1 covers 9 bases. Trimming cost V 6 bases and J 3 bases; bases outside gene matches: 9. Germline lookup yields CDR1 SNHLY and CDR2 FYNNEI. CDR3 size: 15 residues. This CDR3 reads CASSATGGTHYEQYF. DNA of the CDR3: TGTGCCAGCAGCGCAACAGGGGGCACCCACTACGAGCAGTACTTC.

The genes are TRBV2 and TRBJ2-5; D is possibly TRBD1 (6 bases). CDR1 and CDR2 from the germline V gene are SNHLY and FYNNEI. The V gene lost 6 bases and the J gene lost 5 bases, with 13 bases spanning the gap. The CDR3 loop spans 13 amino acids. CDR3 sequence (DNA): TGTGCCAGCAGGATCAGGGGTTCCGAGACCCAGTACTTC. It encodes CASRIRGSETQYF.

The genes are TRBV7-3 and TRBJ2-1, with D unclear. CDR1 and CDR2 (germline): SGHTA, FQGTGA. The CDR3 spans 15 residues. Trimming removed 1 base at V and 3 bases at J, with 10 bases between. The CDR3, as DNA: TGTGCCAGCAGCTTAAGTTTGAACGGCTACAATGAGCAGTTCTTC. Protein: CASSLSLNGYNEQFF. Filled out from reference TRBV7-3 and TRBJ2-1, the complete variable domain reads GAGVSQTPSNKVTEKGKYVELRCDPISGHTALYWYRQSLGQGPEFLIYFQGTGAADDSGLPNDRFFAVRPEGSVSTLKIQRTERGDSAVYLCASSLSLNGYNEQFFGPGTRLTVL.

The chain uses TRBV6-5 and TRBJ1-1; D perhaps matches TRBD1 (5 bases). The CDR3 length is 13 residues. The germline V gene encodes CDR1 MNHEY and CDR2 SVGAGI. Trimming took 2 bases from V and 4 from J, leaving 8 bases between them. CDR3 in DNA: TGTGCCAGCAGTTACAAGGGGCGCACTGAAGCTTTCTTT. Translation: CASSYKGRTEAFF.

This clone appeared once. For the CDR3, the DNA is TGTGCCAGCAGTGGTAGCGGGAAACCACAATCCTACAATGAGCAGTTCTTC. This codes for CASSGSGKPQSYNEQFF. The rearrangement uses TRBV6-1 and TRBJ2-1, with 8 bases fitting TRBD2. Looked up from germline, CDR1 is MNHNS and CDR2 is SASEGT. V shed 4 bases, J shed 1 base, and the junction held 9 bases outside the gene matches. The CDR3 has 17 residues.

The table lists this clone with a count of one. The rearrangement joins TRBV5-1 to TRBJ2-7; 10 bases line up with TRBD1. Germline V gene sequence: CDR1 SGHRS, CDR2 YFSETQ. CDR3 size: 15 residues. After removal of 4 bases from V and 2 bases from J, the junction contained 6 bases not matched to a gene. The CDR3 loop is CASSEMGTGAYEQYF. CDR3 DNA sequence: TGCGCCAGCAGCGAGATGGGGACAGGGGCCTACGAGCAGTACTTC.

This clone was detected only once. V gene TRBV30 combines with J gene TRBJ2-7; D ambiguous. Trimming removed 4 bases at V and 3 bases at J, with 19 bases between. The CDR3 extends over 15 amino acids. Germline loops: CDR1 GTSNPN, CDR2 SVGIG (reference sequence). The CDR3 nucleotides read TGTGCCTGGAATCAACCACTGCCGGGTGGCTACGAGCAGTACTTC. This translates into CAWNQPLPGGYEQYF.

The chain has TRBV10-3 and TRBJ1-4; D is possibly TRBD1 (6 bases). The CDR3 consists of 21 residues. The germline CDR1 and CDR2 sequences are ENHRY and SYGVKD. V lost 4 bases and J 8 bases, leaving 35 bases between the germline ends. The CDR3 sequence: CAISGGRAPGTGSGSDEKLFF. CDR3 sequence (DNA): TGTGCCATCAGTGGGGGCCGCGCGCCCGGAACAGGGTCAGGGTCCGACGAAAAACTGTTTTTT.

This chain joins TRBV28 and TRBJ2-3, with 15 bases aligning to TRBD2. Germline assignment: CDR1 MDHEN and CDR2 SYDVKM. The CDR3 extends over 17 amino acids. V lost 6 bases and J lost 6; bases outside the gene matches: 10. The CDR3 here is CASRSGLAGGFLDTQYF. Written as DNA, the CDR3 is TGTGCCAGCAGGTCGGGACTAGCGGGAGGCTTTCTCGATACGCAGTATTTT.

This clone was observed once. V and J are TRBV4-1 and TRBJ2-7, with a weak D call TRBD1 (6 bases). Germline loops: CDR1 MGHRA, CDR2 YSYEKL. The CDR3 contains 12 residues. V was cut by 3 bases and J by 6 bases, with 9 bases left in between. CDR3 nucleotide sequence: TGCGCCAGCAGCCAGGGGGCCGGCGAGCAGTACTTC. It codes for CASSQGAGEQYF.

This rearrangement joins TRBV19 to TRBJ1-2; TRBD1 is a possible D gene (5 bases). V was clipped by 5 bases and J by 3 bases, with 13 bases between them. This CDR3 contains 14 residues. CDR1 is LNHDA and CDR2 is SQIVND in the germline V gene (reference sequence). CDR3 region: CASSWLGEDYGYTF. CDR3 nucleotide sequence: TGTGCCAGTAGTTGGCTAGGGGAAGACTATGGCTACACCTTC.

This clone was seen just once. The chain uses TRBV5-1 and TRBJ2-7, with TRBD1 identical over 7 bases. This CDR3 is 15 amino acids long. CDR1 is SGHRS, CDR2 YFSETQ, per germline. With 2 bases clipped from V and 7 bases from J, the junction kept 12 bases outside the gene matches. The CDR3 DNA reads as TGCGCCAGCAGCTTAGCCGGAACGACAGGGTCGGAGCAGTACTTC. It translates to CASSLAGTTGSEQYF. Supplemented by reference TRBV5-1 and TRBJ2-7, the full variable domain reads KAGVTQTPRYLIKTRGQQVTLSCSPISGHRSVSWYQQTPGQGLQFLFEYFSETQRNKGNFPGRFSGRQFSNSRSEMNVSTLELGDSALYLCASSLAGTTGSEQYFGPGTRLTVT.

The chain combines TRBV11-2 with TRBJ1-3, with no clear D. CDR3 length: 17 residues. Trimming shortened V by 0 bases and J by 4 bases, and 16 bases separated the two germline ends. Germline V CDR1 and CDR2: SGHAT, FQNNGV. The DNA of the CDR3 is TGTGCCAGCAGCTTAGATCGATTCGACCGGAAGGGAAACACCATATATTTT. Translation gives CASSLDRFDRKGNTIYF. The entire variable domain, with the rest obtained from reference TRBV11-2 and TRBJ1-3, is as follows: EAGVAQSPRYKIIEKRQSVAFWCNPISGHATLYWYQQILGQGPKLLIQFQNNGVVDDSQLPKDRFSAERLKGVDSTLKIQPAKLEDSAVYLCASSLDRFDRKGNTIYFGEGSWLTVV.

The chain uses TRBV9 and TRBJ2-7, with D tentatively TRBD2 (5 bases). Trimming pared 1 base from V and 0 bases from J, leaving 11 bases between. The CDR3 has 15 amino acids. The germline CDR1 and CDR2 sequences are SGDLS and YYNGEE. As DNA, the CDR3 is TGTGCCAGCAGCGTAAGTAGTGGGAGCTCCTACGAGCAGTACTTC. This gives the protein CASSVSSGSSYEQYF.

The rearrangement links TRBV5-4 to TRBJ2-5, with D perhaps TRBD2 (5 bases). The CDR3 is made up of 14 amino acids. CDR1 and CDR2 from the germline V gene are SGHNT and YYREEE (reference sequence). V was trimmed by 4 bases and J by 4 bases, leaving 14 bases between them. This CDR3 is CASSPRLGGETQYF. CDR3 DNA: TGTGCCAGCAGCCCGCGCCTCGGAGGAGAGACCCAGTACTTC. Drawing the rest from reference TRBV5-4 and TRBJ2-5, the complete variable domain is ETGVTQSPTHLIKTRGQQVTLRCSSQSGHNTVSWYQQALGQGPQFIFQYYREEENGRGNFPPRFSGLQFPNYSSELNVNALELDDSALYLCASSPRLGGETQYFGPGTRLLVL.

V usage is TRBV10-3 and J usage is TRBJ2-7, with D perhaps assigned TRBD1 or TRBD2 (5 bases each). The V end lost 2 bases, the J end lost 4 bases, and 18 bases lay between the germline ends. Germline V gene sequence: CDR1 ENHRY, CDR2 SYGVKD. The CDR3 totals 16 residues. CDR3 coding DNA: TGTGCCATCAGTGAGGATGGGACGCCTATTCTATACGAGCAGTACTTC. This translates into CAISEDGTPILYEQYF.

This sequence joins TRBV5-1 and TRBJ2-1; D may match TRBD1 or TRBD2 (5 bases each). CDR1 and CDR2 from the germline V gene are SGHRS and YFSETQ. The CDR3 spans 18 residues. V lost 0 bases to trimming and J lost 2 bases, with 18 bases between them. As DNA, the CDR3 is TGCGCCAGCAGCTTGGTGGGACGAGCTCACGACCCCTACAATGAGCAGTTCTTC. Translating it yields CASSLVGRAHDPYNEQFF.

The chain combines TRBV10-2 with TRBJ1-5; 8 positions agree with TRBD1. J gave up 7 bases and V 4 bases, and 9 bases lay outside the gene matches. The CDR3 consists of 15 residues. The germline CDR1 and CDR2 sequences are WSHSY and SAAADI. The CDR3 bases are TGCGCCAGCAGTGCTCCAGGGGGCTCGGGGCAGCCCCAGCATTTT. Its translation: CASSAPGGSGQPQHF.

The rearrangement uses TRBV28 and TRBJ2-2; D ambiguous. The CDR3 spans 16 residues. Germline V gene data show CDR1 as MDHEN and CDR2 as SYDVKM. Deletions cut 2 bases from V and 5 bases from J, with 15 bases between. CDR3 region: CASSLSGGVKTGELFF. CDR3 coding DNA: TGTGCCAGCAGTTTAAGTGGTGGGGTGAAAACCGGGGAGCTGTTTTTT.

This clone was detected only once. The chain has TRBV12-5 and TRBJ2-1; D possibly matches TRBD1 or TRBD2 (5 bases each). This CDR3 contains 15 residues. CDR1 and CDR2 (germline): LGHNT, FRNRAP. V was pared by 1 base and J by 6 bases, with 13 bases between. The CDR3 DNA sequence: TGTGCTAGTGGTTTGGGGGACCCCCGGGGCAATGAGCAGTTCTTC. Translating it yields CASGLGDPRGNEQFF.

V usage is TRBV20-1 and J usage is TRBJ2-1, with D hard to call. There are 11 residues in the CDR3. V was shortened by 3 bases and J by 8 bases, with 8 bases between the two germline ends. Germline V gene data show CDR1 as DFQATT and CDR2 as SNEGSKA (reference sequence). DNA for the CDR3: TGCAGTGCTAGGCCTATCTATGAGCAGTTCTTC. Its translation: CSARPIYEQFF.

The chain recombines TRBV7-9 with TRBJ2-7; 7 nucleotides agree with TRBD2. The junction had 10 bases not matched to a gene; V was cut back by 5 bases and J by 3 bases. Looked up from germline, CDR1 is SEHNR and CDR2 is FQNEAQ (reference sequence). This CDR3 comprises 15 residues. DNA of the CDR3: TGTGCCAGCAGCCAAGGCGCTGGACTAGACTACGAGCAGTACTTC. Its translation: CASSQGAGLDYEQYF.

The CDR3 here is CASRAAREQYF. The CDR3 DNA reads TGTGCCAGCAGGGCCGCCCGCGAGCAGTACTTC. This chain joins TRBV7-8 and TRBJ2-7, with D hard to call. Germline CDR1 and CDR2: SGHVS and FQNEAQ. Deletions cut 6 bases from V and 6 bases from J, with 9 bases between. The CDR3 has 11 amino acids. The complete variable domain, with remaining parts taken from reference TRBV7-8 and TRBJ2-7, reads GAGVSQSPRYKVAKRGQDVALRCDPISGHVSLFWYQQALGQGPEFLTYFQNEAQLDKSGLPSDRFFAERPEGSVSTLKIQRTQQEDSAVYLCASRAAREQYFGPGTRLTVT.

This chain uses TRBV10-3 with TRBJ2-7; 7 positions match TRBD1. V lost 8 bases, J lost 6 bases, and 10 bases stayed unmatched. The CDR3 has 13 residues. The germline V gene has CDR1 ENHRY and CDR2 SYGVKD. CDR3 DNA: TGTGCCATCGCGACAGGGTCCCCCGGCGAGCAGTACTTC. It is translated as CAIATGSPGEQYF.